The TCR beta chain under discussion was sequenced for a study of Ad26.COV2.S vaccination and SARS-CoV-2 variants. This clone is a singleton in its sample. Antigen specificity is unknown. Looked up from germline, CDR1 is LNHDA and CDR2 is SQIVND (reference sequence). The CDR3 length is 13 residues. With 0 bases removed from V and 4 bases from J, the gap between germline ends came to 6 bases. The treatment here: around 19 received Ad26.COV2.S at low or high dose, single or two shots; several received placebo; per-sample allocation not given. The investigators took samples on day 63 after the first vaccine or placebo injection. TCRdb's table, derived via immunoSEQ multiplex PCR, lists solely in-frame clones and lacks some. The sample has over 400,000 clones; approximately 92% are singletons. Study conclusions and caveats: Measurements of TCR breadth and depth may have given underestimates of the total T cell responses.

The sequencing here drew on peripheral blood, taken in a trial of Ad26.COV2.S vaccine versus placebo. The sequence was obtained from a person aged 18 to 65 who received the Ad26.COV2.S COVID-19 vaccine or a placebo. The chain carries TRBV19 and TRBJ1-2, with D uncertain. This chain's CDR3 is CASSIDVGYGYTF. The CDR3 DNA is TGTGCCAGTAGTATAGATGTGGGCTATGGCTACACCTTC. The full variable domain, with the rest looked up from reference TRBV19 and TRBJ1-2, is DGGITQSPKYLFRKEGQNVTLSCEQNLNHDAMYWYRQDPGQGLRLIYYSQIVNDFQKGDIAEGYSVSREKKESFPLTVTSAQKNPTAFYLCASSIDVGYGYTFGSGTRLTVV.